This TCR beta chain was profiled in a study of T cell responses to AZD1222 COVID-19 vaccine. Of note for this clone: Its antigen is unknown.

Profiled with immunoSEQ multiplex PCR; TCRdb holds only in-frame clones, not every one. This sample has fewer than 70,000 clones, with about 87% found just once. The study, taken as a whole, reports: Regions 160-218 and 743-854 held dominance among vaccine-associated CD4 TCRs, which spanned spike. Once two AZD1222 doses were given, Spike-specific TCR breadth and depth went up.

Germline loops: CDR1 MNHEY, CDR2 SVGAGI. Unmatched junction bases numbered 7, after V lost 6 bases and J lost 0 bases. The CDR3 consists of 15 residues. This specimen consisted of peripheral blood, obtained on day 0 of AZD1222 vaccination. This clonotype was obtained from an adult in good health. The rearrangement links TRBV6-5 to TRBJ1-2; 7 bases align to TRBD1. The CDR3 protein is CASRPDRAPNYGYTF. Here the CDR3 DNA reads TGTGCCAGCAGGCCCGACAGGGCTCCTAACTATGGCTACACCTTC.